This entry lists 21 T cell receptor beta chains sequenced from one sample in a study of OX40 agonist ivuxolimab in advanced cancers. Method: immunoSEQ multiplex PCR; TCRdb's copy keeps in-frame clones and lacks some. Of 20,000 or so clones in the sample, just under 80% were seen once. The sample consisted of CD4+ or CD8+ T cells sorted from blood, taken in a trial of the OX40 agonist ivuxolimab. These receptor sequences come from an adult with an advanced solid tumor such as melanoma, head and neck, liver or kidney cancer.

The V and J genes are TRBV21-1 and TRBJ1-5; the table calls TRBD1, which could not be checked here. TRBV21-1 counts as a pseudogene. This CDR3 comprises 18 residues. The DNA for the CDR3 is TGTGCCAGCGGAAGACAGGGCCCCCAGATCTATAGCAATCAGCCCCAGCATTTT. Translating it yields CASGRQGPQIYSNQPQHF.

V and J are TRBV11-2 and TRBJ2-6; 8 nucleotides line up with TRBD2. The CDR3 runs to 18 residues. J lost 0 bases, V lost 5 bases, and 9 bases had no gene match. Germline CDR1 SGHAT, CDR2 FQNNGV. Here the CDR3 reads CASSLVAGRSSGANVLTF. CDR3 in DNA: TGTGCCAGCAGCCTAGTAGCGGGAAGGAGCTCTGGGGCCAACGTCCTGACTTTC. The complete variable domain, with remaining parts taken from reference TRBV11-2 and TRBJ2-6, reads EAGVAQSPRYKIIEKRQSVAFWCNPISGHATLYWYQQILGQGPKLLIQFQNNGVVDDSQLPKDRFSAERLKGVDSTLKIQPAKLEDSAVYLCASSLVAGRSSGANVLTFGAGSRLTVL.

In its sample, this clone ranks as medium-sized. The genes are TRBV6-1 and TRBJ1-3; no reliable D call. Deletions cut 2 bases from V and 0 bases from J, with 5 bases between. This CDR3 has 14 amino acids. In germline, CDR1 is MNHNS, CDR2 SASEGT. CDR3 nucleotides: TGTGCCAGCAGTGAAAGAGGCTCTGGAAACACCATATATTTT. Protein product: CASSERGSGNTIYF.

V and J are TRBV11-2 and TRBJ2-5; 9 nucleotides align to TRBD2. The germline gives CDR1 SGHAT, CDR2 FQNNGV. The CDR3 length is 19 residues. Trimming took 0 bases from V and 1 from J; bases not matched to a gene: 12. This CDR3 reads CASSLDPWGAGGLQETQYF. The CDR3 bases are TGTGCCAGCAGCTTAGACCCCTGGGGAGCGGGGGGCCTCCAAGAGACCCAGTACTTC.

CDR3 coding DNA: TGCAGCGTTGCCGGACAGGGGGATGGCTACACCTTC. Protein: CSVAGQGDGYTF. V and J are TRBV29-1 and TRBJ1-2, with TRBD1 identical over 10 bases. The CDR3 is 12 amino acids. Trimming cost V 4 bases and J 6 bases; bases outside gene matches: 2. Germline values: CDR1 SQVTM, CDR2 ANQGSEA. Supplemented by reference TRBV29-1 and TRBJ1-2, the full variable domain reads SAVISQKPSRDICQRGTSLTIQCQVDSQVTMMFWYRQQPGQSLTLIATANQGSEATYESGFVIDKFPISRPNLTFSTLTVSNMSPEDSSIYLCSVAGQGDGYTFGSGTRLTVV.

This clone appeared a few times. The chain employs TRBV2 and TRBJ2-7, with D possibly being TRBD1 (5 bases). Trimming took 1 base from V and 1 from J, leaving 8 bases between them. The length of the CDR3 is 14 residues. CDR1 is SNHLY, CDR2 FYNNEI, per germline. CDR3 DNA sequence: TGTGCCAGCAGTGAAGGTAGACAGTCCTACGAGCAGTACTTC. This sequence encodes CASSEGRQSYEQYF.

The CDR3 loop is CASSIDQSSYEQYF. The CDR3 region has the DNA TGTGCCAGTAGTATAGATCAGAGCTCCTACGAGCAGTACTTC. The V and J genes are TRBV19 and TRBJ2-7; D is undetermined. The germline gives CDR1 LNHDA, CDR2 SQIVND (reference sequence). Trimming pared 0 bases from V and 0 bases from J, leaving 6 bases between. There are 14 residues in the CDR3. The full variable domain, with the rest looked up from reference TRBV19 and TRBJ2-7, is DGGITQSPKYLFRKEGQNVTLSCEQNLNHDAMYWYRQDPGQGLRLIYYSQIVNDFQKGDIAEGYSVSREKKESFPLTVTSAQKNPTAFYLCASSIDQSSYEQYFGPGTRLTVT.

V and J are TRBV16 and TRBJ2-7; a weak D match, TRBD2 (5 bases). Germline CDR1 KGHSY, CDR2 FQNENV. The CDR3 length is 18 residues. V dropped 3 bases and J dropped 0 bases, with 21 bases sitting between them. DNA of the CDR3: TGTGCCAGCAGCCACAATCCGGCAGCGGCTTCGAGCTCCTACGAGCAGTACTTC. This encodes CASSHNPAAASSSYEQYF.

The chain recombines TRBV27 with TRBJ2-2, with no clear D. Per germline, CDR1 MNHEY and CDR2 SMNVEV (reference sequence). The CDR3 runs to 14 residues. Deletions cut 1 base from V and 2 bases from J, with 5 bases between. CDR3 nucleotides: TGTGCCAGCAGTTTATACAGAAACACCGGGGAGCTGTTTTTT. Translating gives CASSLYRNTGELFF.

V usage is TRBV6-4 and J usage is TRBJ2-1, with D possibly being TRBD2 (6 bases). The CDR3 has 15 residues. CDR1 and CDR2 from the germline V gene are MRHNA and SNTAGT. The V gene lost 2 bases and the J gene lost 4 bases, with 12 bases spanning the gap. The CDR3: CASSDVGGEYNEQFF. The CDR3 DNA reads TGTGCCAGCAGTGACGTGGGAGGAGAGTACAATGAGCAGTTCTTC.

This chain joins TRBV9 and TRBJ1-1; D may be TRBD1 (5 bases). The V and J ends lost 3 bases and 5 bases respectively, with 11 bases between them. Per the germline V gene, CDR1 is SGDLS and CDR2 is YYNGEE. This CDR3 spans 13 amino acids. CDR3 sequence: CASSAGWGTEAFF. Here the CDR3 DNA reads TGTGCCAGCAGCGCCGGCTGGGGGACTGAAGCTTTCTTT. Using reference TRBV9 and TRBJ1-1 for the parts outside the CDR3, the full variable domain is DSGVTQTPKHLITATGQRVTLRCSPRSGDLSVYWYQQSLDQGLQFLIQYYNGEERAKGNILERFSAQQFPDLHSELNLSSLELGDSALYFCASSAGWGTEAFFGQGTRLTVV.

The chain carries TRBV27 and TRBJ2-7; D call uncertain. Germline V lookup: CDR1 MNHEY, CDR2 SMNVEV (reference sequence). This CDR3 has 13 amino acids. V dropped 6 bases and J dropped 3 bases, with 12 bases sitting between them. This CDR3 is CASSFAQFYEQYF. The CDR3 bases are TGTGCCAGCAGCTTCGCACAGTTCTACGAGCAGTACTTC.

There are a few counts of this clone. This chain joins TRBV7-8 and TRBJ2-7, with 8 bases aligning to TRBD1. This CDR3 has 14 residues. V lost 5 bases and J lost 3; bases outside the gene matches: 6. CDR1 is SGHVS and CDR2 is FQNEAQ in the germline V gene. Written as DNA, the CDR3 is TGTGCCAGCAGCCATTTTGGACAGGGCTACGAGCAGTACTTC. This translates into CASSHFGQGYEQYF.

V usage is TRBV5-6 and J usage is TRBJ1-2; the D is unclear. The CDR3 totals 13 residues. Germline V gene data show CDR1 as SGHDT and CDR2 as YYEEEE. V was clipped by 1 base and J by 3 bases, with 7 bases between them. This CDR3 is CASSLSEHYGYTF. The CDR3, as DNA: TGTGCCAGCAGCTTGAGTGAACACTATGGCTACACCTTC.

This clone was found a few times. V and J are TRBV7-3 and TRBJ2-7; D is uncertain. V lost 2 bases, J lost 3 bases, and 14 bases lay in between. CDR1 and CDR2 (germline): SGHTA, FQGTGA. This CDR3 has 15 amino acids. The CDR3 nucleotides read TGTGCCAGCAGCTTAGGTAGCCAATCGGGCTACGAGCAGTACTTC. As protein: CASSLGSQSGYEQYF.

V is TRBV4-3 and J is TRBJ2-5; possibly TRBD2 for D (5 bases). There are 13 residues in the CDR3. V was cut by 4 bases and J by 5 bases, with 11 bases left in between. The germline V gene encodes CDR1 LGHNA and CDR2 YSLEER. As DNA, the CDR3 is TGCGCCAGCAGCCCGGGTTGGGAGGAGACCCAGTACTTC. Protein product: CASSPGWEETQYF.

This clone appeared once. CDR3 in DNA: TGTGCCAGCAGCTACAGCTCCTACGAGCAGTACTTC. Residues: CASSYSSYEQYF. The rearrangement joins TRBV5-5 to TRBJ2-7, with D unclear. From germline, CDR1 is SGHKS and CDR2 YYEKEE (reference sequence). Between the trimmed V and J ends, which lost 3 bases and 0 bases, there was a span of 4 bases. The CDR3 has 12 amino acids.

The chain carries TRBV5-6 and TRBJ2-3, with TRBD1 matching over 7 bases. Germline CDR1 is SGHDT and CDR2 is YYEEEE. The CDR3 is 16 amino acids. V lost 0 bases and J lost 2; bases outside the gene matches: 6. The CDR3 nucleotides are TGTGCCAGCAGCTTGGGGGACAGCCCTAACACAGATACGCAGTATTTT. It codes for CASSLGDSPNTDTQYF.

Comments on this clone: Other DNA sequences in the sample encode the same CDR3. This rearrangement joins TRBV5-6 to TRBJ2-1; 13 nucleotides match TRBD2. Trimming cost V 0 bases and J 4 bases; bases outside gene matches: 1. The CDR3 has 16 amino acids. The V gene's germline CDR1 is SGHDT and CDR2 YYEEEE. The CDR3 DNA follows: TGTGCCAGCAGCTTGGGACTAGCGGGGGGATACAATGAGCAGTTCTTC. This encodes CASSLGLAGGYNEQFF.

The gene calls are TRBV5-1 and TRBJ2-7; D may be TRBD1 or TRBD2 (5 bases each). Germline loops: CDR1 SGHRS, CDR2 YFSETQ. The V end was cut by 4 bases, the J end by 5 bases, with 13 bases between. The CDR3 covers 13 residues. CDR3: CASSRLMGDEQYF. CDR3 DNA: TGCGCCAGCAGCCGCCTGATGGGGGACGAGCAGTACTTC.

This clone occurred once. The V and J genes are TRBV4-1 and TRBJ2-5, with 9 positions matching TRBD1. CDR1 and CDR2 from the germline V gene are MGHRA and YSYEKL. V lost 6 bases, J lost 4 bases, and 3 bases stayed unmatched. CDR3 length: 13 residues. The CDR3 DNA reads as TGCGCCAGCAGTCACAGGGGGCGAGAGACCCAGTACTTC. It translates to CASSHRGRETQYF.